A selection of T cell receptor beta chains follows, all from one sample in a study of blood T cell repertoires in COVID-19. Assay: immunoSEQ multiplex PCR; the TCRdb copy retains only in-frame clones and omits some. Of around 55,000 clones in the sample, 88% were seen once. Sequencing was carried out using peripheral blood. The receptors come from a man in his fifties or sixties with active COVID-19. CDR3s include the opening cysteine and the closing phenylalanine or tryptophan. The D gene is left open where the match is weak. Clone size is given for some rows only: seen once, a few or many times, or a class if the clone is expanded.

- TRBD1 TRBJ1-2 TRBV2 CAITGQPYGYTF TGTGCCATTACGGGACAGCCCTATGGCTACACCTTC
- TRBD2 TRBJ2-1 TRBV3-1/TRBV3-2 CASSQASGGDNEQFF TGTGCCAGCAGCCAAGCCAGCGGGGGGGACAATGAGCAGTTCTTC
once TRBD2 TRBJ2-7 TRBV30 CAWSPLSGRSYEQYF TGTGCCTGGAGTCCCCTCTCCGGGAGGAGTTACGAGCAGTACTTC
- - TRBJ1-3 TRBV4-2 CASSPKGGGNTIYF TGTGCCAGCAGCCCCAAAGGGGGAGGAAACACCATATATTTT
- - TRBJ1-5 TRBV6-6 CASSNGGAGNQPQHF TGTGCCAGCAGCAACGGGGGGGCTGGCAATCAGCCCCAGCATTTT
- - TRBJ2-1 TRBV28 CASSLLRGTYNEQFF TGTGCCAGCAGTTTATTGCGGGGAACCTACAATGAGCAGTTCTTC
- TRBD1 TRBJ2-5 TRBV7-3 CASSPDRGETQYF TGTGCCAGCAGCCCCGACAGGGGCGAGACCCAGTACTTC
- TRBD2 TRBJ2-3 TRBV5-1 CASSTASGSTDTQYF TGCGCCAGCAGCACGGCTAGCGGAAGCACAGATACGCAGTATTTT
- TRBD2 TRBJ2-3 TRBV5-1 CASSWGGPDTQYF TGCGCCAGCAGCTGGGGAGGGCCGGATACGCAGTATTTT
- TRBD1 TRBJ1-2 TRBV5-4 CASSLDRGNYGYTF TGTGCCAGCAGCTTGGACAGGGGTAACTATGGCTACACCTTC
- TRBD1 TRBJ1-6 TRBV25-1 CASDSGTGWGSPLHF TGTGCCAGCGACTCGGGGACAGGGTGGGGTTCACCCCTCCACTTT
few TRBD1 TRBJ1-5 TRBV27 CASSRKFDREDQPQHF TGTGCCAGCAGTCGAAAATTTGACAGGGAGGATCAGCCCCAGCATTTT
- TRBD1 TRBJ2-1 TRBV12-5 CASAQTGSYNEQFF TGTGCTAGTGCCCAGACAGGGTCCTACAATGAGCAGTTCTTC
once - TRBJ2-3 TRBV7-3 CASSLGVRPSTDTQYF TGTGCCAGCAGCTTGGGAGTCCGGCCAAGCACAGATACGCAGTATTTT
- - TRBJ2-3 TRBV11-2 CASSLAERGTDTQYF TGTGCCAGCAGCTTAGCGGAGCGGGGCACAGATACGCAGTATTTT
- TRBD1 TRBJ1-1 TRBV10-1 CASSEYTGQLNTEAFF TGCGCCAGCAGTGAATATACGGGACAGCTGAACACTGAAGCTTTCTTT
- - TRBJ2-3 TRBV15 CATRLVSTDTQYF TGTGCCACCAGACTAGTCAGCACAGATACGCAGTATTTT
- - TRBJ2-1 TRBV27 CASGGLRQFF TGTGCCAGCGGTGGACTAAGGCAGTTCTTC
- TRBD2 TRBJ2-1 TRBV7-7 CASSLGTSGSNEQFF TGTGCCAGCAGCTTAGGGACTAGCGGGAGCAATGAGCAGTTCTTC
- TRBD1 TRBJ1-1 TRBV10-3 CATARTGSNTEAFF TGTGCCACCGCACGGACAGGCTCGAACACTGAAGCTTTCTTT
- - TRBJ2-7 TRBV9 CASSTRERSYEQYF TGTGCCAGCAGCACCCGGGAAAGATCCTACGAGCAGTACTTC
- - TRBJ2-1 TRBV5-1 CASSLTRPSNEQFF TGCGCCAGCAGCTTGACTAGGCCGAGCAATGAGCAGTTCTTC
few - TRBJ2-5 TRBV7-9 CASSLAQETQYF TGTGCCAGCAGCTTAGCCCAGGAGACCCAGTACTTC
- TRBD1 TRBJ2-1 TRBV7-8 CASSLFLTGEYNEQFF TGTGCCAGCAGCTTATTTTTGACAGGGGAGTACAATGAGCAGTTCTTC
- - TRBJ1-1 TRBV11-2 CASSLTIDTEAFF TGTGCCAGCAGCCTAACCATCGACACTGAAGCTTTCTTT
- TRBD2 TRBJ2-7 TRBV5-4 CASSPGLAGTYEQYF TGTGCCAGCAGCCCTGGACTAGCGGGAACCTACGAGCAGTACTTC
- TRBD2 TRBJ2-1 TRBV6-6 CASSFLAGGRNEQFF TGTGCCAGCAGTTTCCTAGCGGGGGGCCGCAATGAGCAGTTCTTC
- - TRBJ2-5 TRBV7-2 CASTRGPRQETQYF TGTGCCAGCACCAGGGGACCCAGGCAAGAGACCCAGTACTTC
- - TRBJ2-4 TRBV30 CAWSVGGKLAKNIQYF TGTGCCTGGAGTGTCGGGGGAAAACTAGCCAAAAACATTCAGTACTTC
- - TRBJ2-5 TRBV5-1 CASSFRQKETQYF TGCGCCAGCAGCTTTCGACAGAAAGAGACCCAGTACTTC
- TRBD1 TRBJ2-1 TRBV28 CASSAGTGSYNEQFF TGTGCCAGCAGTGCCGGGACAGGGTCCTACAATGAGCAGTTCTTC
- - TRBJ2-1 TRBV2 CASSVQTSQVNEQFF TGTGCCAGCAGTGTGCAGACTAGTCAGGTCAATGAGCAGTTCTTC
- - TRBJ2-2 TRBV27 CASSNPARRTGELFF TGTGCCAGCTCAAACCCGGCCAGGCGCACCGGGGAGCTGTTTTTT
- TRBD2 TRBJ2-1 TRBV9 CASSEAPGLAGGGEQFF TGTGCCAGCAGCGAGGCCCCGGGACTAGCGGGAGGGGGTGAGCAGTTCTTC
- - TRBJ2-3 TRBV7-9 CASSLDGLATDTQYF TGTGCCAGCAGCTTAGATGGGCTAGCGACAGATACGCAGTATTTT
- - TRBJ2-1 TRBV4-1 CASSQDWWRETYNEQFF TGCGCCAGCAGCCAAGATTGGTGGAGGGAAACCTACAATGAGCAGTTCTTC
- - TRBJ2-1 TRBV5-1 CASSLADLEDEQFF TGCGCCAGCAGCTTGGCCGACCTGGAGGATGAGCAGTTCTTC
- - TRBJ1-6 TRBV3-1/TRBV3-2 CASSQTRWGENSPLHF TGTGCCAGCAGCCAGACCAGGTGGGGAGAGAATTCACCCCTCCACTTT
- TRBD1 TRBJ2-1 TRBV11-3 CASSLAGQGGYNEQFF TGTGCCAGCAGCTTAGCAGGACAGGGGGGCTACAATGAGCAGTTCTTC
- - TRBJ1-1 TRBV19 CASSRHPEMSTEAFF TGTGCCAGTAGTCGACATCCAGAGATGAGCACTGAAGCTTTCTTT
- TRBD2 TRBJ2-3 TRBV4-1 CASSQVPSGTSTDTQYF TGCGCCAGCAGCCAAGTCCCTAGCGGGACGAGCACAGATACGCAGTATTTT
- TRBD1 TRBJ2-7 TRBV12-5 CASAIITGDEQYF TGTGCTAGTGCCATTATAACAGGGGACGAGCAGTACTTC
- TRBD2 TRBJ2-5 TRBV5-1 CASSLVSGREEETQYF TGCGCCAGCAGCTTGGTTAGCGGGAGGGAGGAAGAGACCCAGTACTTC
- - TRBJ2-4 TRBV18 CASSPRTGEKNIQYF TGTGCCAGCTCACCTCGAACGGGAGAGAAAAACATTCAGTACTTC
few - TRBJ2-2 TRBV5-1 CASSFSSSNTGELFF TGCGCCAGCAGCTTTTCCTCCTCGAACACCGGGGAGCTGTTTTTT
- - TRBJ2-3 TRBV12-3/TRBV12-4 CASSLRSADTQYF TGTGCCAGCAGTTTAAGGAGCGCAGATACGCAGTATTTT
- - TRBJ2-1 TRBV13 CASSLGLLGEQFF TGTGCCAGCAGCTTAGGCCTGCTCGGTGAGCAGTTCTTC
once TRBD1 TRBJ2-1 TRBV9 CASSPIGQGAEFF TGTGCCAGCAGCCCCATTGGACAGGGGGCGGAGTTCTTC
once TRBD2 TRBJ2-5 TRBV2 CASSPLGLKETQYF TGTGCCAGCAGTCCCTTGGGACTAAAAGAGACCCAGTACTTC
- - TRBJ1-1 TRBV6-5 CASSSTAMNTEAFF TGTGCCAGCAGTTCAACTGCGATGAACACTGAAGCTTTCTTT
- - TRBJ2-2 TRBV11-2 CASNPFGSSEITGELFF TGTGCCAGCAACCCGTTCGGGTCTAGCGAAATCACCGGGGAGCTGTTTTTT
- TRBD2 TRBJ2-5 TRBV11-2 CASSPRTSGQETQYF TGTGCCAGCAGCCCCAGGACTAGCGGGCAAGAGACCCAGTACTTC
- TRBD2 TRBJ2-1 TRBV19 CASSFSGSGDNEQFF TGTGCCAGTAGTTTTAGCGGGAGCGGCGACAATGAGCAGTTCTTC
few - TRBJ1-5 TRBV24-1 CATRLGEPTDQPQHF TGTGCCACCCGGTTAGGGGAACCAACCGATCAGCCCCAGCATTTT